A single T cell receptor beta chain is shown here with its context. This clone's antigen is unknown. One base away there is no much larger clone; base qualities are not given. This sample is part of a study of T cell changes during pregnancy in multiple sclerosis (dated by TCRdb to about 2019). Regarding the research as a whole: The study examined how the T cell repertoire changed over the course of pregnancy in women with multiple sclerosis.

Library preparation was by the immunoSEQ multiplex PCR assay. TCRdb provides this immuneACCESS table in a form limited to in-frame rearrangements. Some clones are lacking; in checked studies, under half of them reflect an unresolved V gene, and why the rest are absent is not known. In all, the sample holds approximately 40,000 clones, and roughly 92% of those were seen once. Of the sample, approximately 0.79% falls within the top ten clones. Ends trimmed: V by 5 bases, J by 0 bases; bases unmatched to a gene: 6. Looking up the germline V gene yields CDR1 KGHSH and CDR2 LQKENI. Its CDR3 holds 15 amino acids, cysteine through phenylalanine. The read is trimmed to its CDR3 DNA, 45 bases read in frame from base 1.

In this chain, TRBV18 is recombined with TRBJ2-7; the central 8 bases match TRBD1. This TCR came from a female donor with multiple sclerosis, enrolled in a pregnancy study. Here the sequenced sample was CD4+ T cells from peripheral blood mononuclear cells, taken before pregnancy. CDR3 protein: CASSVDRGSSYEQYF. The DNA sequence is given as TGTGCCAGCTCAGTCGACAGGGGAAGCTCCTACGAGCAGTACTTC.